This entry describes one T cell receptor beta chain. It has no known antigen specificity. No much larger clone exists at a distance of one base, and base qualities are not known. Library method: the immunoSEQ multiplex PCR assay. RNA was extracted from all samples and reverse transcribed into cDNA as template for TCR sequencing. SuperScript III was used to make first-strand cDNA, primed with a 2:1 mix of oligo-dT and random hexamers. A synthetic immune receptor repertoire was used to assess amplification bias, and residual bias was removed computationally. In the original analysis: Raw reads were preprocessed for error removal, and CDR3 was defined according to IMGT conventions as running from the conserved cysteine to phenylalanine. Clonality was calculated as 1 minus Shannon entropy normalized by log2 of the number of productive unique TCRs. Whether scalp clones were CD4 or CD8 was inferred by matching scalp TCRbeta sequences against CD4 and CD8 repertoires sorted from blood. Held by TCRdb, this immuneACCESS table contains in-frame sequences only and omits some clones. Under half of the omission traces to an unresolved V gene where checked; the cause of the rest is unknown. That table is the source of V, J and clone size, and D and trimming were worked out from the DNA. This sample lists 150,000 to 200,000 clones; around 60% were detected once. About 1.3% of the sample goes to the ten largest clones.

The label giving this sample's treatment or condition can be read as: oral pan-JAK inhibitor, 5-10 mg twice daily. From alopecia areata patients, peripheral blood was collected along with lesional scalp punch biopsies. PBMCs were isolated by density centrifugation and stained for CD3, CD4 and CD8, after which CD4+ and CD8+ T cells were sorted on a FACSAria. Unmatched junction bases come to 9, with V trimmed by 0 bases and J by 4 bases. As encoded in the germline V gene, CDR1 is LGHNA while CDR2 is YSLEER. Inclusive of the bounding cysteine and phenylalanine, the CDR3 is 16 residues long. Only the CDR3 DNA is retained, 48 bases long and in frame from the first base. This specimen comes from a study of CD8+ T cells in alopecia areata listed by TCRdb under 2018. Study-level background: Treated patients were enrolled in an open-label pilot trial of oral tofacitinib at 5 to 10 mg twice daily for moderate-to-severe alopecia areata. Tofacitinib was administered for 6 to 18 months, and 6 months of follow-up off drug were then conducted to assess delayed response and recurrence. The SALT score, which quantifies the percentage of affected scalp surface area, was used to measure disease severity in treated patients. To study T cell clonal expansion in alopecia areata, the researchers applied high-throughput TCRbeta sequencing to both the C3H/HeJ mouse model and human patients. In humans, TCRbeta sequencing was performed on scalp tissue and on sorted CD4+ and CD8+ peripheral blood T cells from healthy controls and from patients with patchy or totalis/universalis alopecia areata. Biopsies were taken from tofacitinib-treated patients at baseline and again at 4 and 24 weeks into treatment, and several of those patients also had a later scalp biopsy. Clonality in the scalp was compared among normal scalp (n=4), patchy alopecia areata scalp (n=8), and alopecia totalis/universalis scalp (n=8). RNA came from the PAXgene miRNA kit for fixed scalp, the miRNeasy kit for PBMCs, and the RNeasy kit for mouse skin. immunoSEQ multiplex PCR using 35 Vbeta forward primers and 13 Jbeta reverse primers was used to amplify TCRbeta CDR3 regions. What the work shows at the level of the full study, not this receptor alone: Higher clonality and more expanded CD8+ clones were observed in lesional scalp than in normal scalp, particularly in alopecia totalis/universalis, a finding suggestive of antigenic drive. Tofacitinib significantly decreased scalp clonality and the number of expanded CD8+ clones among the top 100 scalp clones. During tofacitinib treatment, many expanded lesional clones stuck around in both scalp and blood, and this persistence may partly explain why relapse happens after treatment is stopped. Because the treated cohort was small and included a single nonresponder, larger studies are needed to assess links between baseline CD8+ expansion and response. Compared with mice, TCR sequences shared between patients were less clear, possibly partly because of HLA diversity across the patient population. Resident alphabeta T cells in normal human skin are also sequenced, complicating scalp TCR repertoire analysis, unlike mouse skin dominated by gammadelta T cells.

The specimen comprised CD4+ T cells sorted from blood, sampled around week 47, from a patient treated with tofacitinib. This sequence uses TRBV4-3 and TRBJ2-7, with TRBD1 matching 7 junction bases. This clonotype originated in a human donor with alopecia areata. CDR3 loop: CASSQDTRQGNYEQYF. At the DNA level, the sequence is TGCGCCAGCAGCCAAGATACGAGACAGGGAAATTACGAGCAGTACTTC.